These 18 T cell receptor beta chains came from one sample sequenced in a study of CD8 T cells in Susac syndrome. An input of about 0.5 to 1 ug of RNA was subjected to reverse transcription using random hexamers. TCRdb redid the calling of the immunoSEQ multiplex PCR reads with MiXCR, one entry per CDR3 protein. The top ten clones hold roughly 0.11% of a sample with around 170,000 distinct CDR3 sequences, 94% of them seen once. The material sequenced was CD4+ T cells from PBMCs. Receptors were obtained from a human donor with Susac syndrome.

The CDR3 region is CASSFGTGWLNEQFF. The CDR3 bases are TGTGCCAGCAGCTTCGGTACAGGGTGGTTGAATGAGCAGTTCTTC. The V and J genes are TRBV5-6 and TRBJ2-1; maybe TRBD1 (6 bases). Per germline, CDR1 SGHDT and CDR2 YYEEEE. V gave up 2 bases and J gave up 7 bases, with 16 bases separating them. This CDR3 has 15 amino acids.

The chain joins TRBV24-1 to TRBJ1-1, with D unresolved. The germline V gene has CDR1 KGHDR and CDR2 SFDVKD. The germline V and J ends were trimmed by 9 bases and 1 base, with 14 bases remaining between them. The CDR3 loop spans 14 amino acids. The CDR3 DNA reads TGTGCCACCGTCGGACCTCTCAAGAACACTGAAGCTTTCTTT. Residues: CATVGPLKNTEAFF.

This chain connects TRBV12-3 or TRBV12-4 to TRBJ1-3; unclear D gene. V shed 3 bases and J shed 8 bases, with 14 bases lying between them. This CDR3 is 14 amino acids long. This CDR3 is CASSFDENVDTIYF. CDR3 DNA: TGTGCCAGCAGTTTCGATGAGAATGTCGACACCATATATTTT.

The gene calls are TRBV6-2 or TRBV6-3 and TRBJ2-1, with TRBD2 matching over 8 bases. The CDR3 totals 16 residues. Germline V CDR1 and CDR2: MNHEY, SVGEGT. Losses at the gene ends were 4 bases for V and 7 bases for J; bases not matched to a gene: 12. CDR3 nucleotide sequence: TGTGCCAGCAGTTTACCGACTAGCGCGGTCAGAAATGAGCAGTTCTTC. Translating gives CASSLPTSAVRNEQFF.

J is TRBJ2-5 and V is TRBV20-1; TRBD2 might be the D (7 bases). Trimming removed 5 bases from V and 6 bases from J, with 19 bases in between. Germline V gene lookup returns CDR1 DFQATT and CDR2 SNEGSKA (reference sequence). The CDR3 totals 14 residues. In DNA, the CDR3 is TGCAGTGCTCCCGACTTGCGGGGGCGACAGACCCAGTACTTC. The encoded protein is CSAPDLRGRQTQYF.

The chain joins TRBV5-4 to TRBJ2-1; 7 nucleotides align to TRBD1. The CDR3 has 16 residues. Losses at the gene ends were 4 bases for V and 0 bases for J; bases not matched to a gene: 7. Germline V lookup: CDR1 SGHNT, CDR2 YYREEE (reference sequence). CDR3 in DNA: TGTGCCAGCAGCCGTAACACAGGGGTCTCCTACAATGAGCAGTTCTTC. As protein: CASSRNTGVSYNEQFF.

This CDR3 is CASSPGTGRGGNQPQHF. The CDR3 DNA reads as TGTGCCAGCAGCCCCGGGACAGGGCGAGGAGGCAATCAGCCCCAGCATTTT. The rearrangement links TRBV5-6 to TRBJ1-5; 9 positions match TRBD1. CDR3 length: 17 residues. The V gene's germline CDR1 is SGHDT and CDR2 YYEEEE. V trimming: 4 bases; J trimming: 2 bases; junction bases outside the gene matches: 10. Variable domain in full (rest from reference TRBV5-6 and TRBJ1-5): DAGVTQSPTHLIKTRGQQVTLRCSPKSGHDTVSWYQQALGQGPQFIFQYYEEEERQRGNFPDRFSGHQFPNYSSELNVNALLLGDSALYLCASSPGTGRGGNQPQHFGDGTRLSIL.

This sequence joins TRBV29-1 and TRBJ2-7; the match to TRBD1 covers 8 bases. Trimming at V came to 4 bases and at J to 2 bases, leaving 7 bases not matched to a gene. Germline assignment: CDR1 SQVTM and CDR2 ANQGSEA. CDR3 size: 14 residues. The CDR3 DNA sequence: TGCAGCGTTGTACTAGGACAGGGAACCTACGAGCAGTACTTC. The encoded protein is CSVVLGQGTYEQYF.

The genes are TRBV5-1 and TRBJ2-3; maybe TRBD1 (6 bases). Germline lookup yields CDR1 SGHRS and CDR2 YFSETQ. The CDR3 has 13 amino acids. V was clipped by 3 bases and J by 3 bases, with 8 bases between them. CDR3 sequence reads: CASSSGDTDTQYF. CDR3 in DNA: TGCGCCAGCAGCTCAGGGGATACAGATACGCAGTATTTT.

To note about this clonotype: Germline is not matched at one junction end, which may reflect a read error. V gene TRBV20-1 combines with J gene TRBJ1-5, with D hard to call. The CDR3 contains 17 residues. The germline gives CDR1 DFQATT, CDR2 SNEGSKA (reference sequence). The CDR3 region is CSVRDGGRGYSNQPQHF. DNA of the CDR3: TGCAGTGTTAGAGATGGCGGGCGAGGGTATAGCAATCAGCCCCAGCATTTT.

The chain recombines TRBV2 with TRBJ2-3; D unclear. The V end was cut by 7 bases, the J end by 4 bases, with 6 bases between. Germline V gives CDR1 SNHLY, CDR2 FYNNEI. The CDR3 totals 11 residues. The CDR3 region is CASTFPDTQYF. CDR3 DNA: TGTGCCAGCACTTTCCCAGATACGCAGTATTTT.

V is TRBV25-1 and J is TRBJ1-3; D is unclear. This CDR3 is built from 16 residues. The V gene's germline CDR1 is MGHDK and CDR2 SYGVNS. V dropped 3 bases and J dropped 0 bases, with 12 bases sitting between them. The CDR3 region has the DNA TGTGCCAGCAGTGACCTCCCGTCCGGCTCTGGAAACACCATATATTTT. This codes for CASSDLPSGSGNTIYF.

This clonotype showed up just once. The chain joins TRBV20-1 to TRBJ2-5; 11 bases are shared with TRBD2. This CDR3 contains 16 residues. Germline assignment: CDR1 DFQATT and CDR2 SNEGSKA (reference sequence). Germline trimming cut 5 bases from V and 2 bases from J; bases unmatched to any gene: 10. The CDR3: CSAWKASGGLQETQYF. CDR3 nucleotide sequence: TGCAGTGCTTGGAAAGCTAGCGGGGGGCTTCAAGAGACCCAGTACTTC.

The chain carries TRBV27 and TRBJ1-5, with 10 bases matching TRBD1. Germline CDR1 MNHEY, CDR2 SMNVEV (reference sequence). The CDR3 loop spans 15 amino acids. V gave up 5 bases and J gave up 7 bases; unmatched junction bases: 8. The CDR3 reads CASSPRDRGGQPQHF. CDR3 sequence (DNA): TGTGCCAGCAGTCCCCGGGACAGGGGTGGCCAGCCCCAGCATTTT.

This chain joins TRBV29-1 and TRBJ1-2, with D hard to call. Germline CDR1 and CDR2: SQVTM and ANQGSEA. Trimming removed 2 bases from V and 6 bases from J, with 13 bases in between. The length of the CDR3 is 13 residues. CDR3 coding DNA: TGCAGCGTTGAAAATTGGGCAACGGATGGCTACACCTTC. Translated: CSVENWATDGYTF.

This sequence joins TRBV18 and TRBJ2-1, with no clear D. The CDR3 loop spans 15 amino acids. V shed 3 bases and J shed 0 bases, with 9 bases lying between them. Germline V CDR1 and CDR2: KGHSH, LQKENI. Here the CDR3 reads CASSPRISSYNEQFF. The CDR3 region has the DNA TGTGCCAGCTCACCGCGGATTAGCTCCTACAATGAGCAGTTCTTC.

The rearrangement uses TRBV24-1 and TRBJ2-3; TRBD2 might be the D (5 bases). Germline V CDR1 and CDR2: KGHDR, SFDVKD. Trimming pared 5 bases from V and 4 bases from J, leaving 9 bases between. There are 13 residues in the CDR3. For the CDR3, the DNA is TGTGCCACCAGTGGTGACTACGCAGATACGCAGTATTTT. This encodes CATSGDYADTQYF.

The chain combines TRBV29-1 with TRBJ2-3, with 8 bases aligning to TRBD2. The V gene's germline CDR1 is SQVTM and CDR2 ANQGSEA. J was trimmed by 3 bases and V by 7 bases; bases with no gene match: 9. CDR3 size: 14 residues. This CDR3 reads CSAAGTRRTDTQYF. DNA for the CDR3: TGCAGCGCCGCCGGGACTAGACGGACAGATACGCAGTATTTT.